This TCR beta chain emerged from a study of shared clonotypes between healthy human individuals. Study information: For every donor, three CD4 naive, three CD4 memory, two CD8 naive and one CD8 memory plates were used.

Around 200 ng DNA, 25,000 to 30,000 T cell genomes, went into each sorted-subset replicate PCR. The assay was immunoSEQ multiplex PCR, and TCRdb's table has in-frame clones only and misses some. The sample holds some 600,000 clones, approximately 96% seen once. A word on this clone: What it binds is unknown.

The study's findings and limits: In contrast to clonotypes shared by all four donors, non-shared clonotypes had lower generation probabilities. Across subsets, estimated richness was generally greater for naive than for memory populations.

The germline CDR1 and CDR2 sequences are MNHEY and SVGAGI. Trimming cost V 8 bases and J 3 bases; bases outside gene matches: 9. CDR3 length: 14 residues. CD45RO-negative, CCR7-positively selected cells formed the naive CD8 fraction, excluding terminally differentiated effector memory CD45RA+ cells. The sequenced sample consisted of naive CD8+ T cells sorted from blood. The origin of this receptor is a woman aged 30 to 39 in good health. The V and J genes are TRBV6-5 and TRBJ1-2; 7 nucleotides line up with TRBD1. The CDR3 DNA is TGTGCCAGCGGGACTCCGGGACAGCACTATGGCTACACCTTC. This codes for CASGTPGQHYGYTF.